Sequencing of this T cell receptor beta chain was carried out in a study of blood T cell repertoires in COVID-19. In the study overall: Whether acute or convalescent, the COVID-19 samples came from the United States, Italy and Spain.

Individuals drawn from approximately 26 US areas were roughly 18 to 95 years old. Per the study methods: By means of reference gene primer amplification, nucleated cell counts were estimated. The data were produced by immunoSEQ multiplex PCR, yet TCRdb's version contains in-frame clones alone and is incomplete. Clone size and the V and J calls come from that table; the DNA yielded D and trimming. The sample lists roughly 140,000 clones; roughly four fifths were seen once. The receptor's source is a woman aged 18 to 35 who had been exposed to COVID-19. The sequenced sample consisted of PBMCs or T cells enriched from blood (not recorded which).

CDR3 nucleotide sequence: TGTGCCAGTAGGGACCCCGGGACAGTTAACTACGAGCAGTACTTC. It translates to CASRDPGTVNYEQYF. The chain links TRBV19 to TRBJ2-7, with 7 bases fitting TRBD1. This CDR3 spans 15 amino acids. From germline, CDR1 is LNHDA and CDR2 SQIVND (reference sequence). Trimming at V came to 6 bases and at J to 3 bases, leaving 11 bases not matched to a gene.